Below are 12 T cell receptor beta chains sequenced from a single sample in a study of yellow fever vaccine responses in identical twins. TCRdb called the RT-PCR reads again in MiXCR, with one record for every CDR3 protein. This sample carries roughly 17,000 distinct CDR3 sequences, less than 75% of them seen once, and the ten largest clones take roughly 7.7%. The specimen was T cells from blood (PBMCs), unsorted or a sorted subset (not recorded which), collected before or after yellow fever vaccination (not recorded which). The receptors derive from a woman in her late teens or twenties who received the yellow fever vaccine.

CDR3 DNA: TGTGCCACCAGCAACGCTGGTGGGCTAGCGGGCAATGAGCAGTTCTTC. Translating gives CATSNAGGLAGNEQFF. V is TRBV15 and J is TRBJ2-1; 8 nucleotides align to TRBD2. From germline, CDR1 is LNHNV and CDR2 YYDKDF (reference sequence). Trimming removed 4 bases from V and 6 bases from J; junction bases left unmatched: 11. The CDR3 spans 16 residues.

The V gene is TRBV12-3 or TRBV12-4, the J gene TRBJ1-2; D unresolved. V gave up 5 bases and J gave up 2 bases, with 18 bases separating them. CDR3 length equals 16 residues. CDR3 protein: CASSPPPWRKNYGYTF. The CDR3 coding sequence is TGTGCCAGCAGTCCCCCTCCGTGGAGAAAGAACTATGGCTACACCTTC.

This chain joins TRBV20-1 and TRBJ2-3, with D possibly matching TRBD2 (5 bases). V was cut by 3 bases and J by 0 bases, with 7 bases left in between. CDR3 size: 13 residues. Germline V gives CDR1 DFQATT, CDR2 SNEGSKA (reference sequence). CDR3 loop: CSASRESTDTQYF. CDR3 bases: TGCAGTGCTAGCCGGGAAAGCACAGATACGCAGTATTTT.

The DNA of the CDR3 is TGCAGTGCTAGAGATCCTTCTAGCGGGGGGACCCTCTACAATGAGCAGTTCTTC. Encoded protein: CSARDPSSGGTLYNEQFF. V usage is TRBV20-1 and J usage is TRBJ2-1; 11 bases are shared with TRBD2. The CDR3 totals 18 residues. V was pared by 0 bases and J by 3 bases, with 10 bases of the junction left unmatched. Germline values: CDR1 DFQATT, CDR2 SNEGSKA (reference sequence).

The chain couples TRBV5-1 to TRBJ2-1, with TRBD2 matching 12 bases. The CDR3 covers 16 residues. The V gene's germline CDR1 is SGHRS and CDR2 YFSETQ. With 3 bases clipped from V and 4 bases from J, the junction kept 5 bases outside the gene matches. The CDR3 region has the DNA TGCGCCAGCAGCTCCCGACTAGCGGGGGATTACAATGAGCAGTTCTTC. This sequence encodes CASSSRLAGDYNEQFF.

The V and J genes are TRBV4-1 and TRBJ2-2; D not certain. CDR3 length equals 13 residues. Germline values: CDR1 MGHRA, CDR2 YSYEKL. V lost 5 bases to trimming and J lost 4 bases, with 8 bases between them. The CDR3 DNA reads TGCGCCAGCAGCATTCCGGGCACCGGGGAGCTGTTTTTT. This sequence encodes CASSIPGTGELFF.

CDR3 sequence reads: CASTSDNSYEQYF. The CDR3, as DNA: TGCGCCAGCACCTCGGACAACTCCTACGAGCAGTACTTC. This chain links TRBV5-1 with TRBJ2-7, with a possible D match to TRBD1 (5 bases). This CDR3 comprises 13 residues. The V end lost 6 bases, the J end lost 0 bases, and 10 bases lay between the germline ends. Germline V gene sequence: CDR1 SGHRS, CDR2 YFSETQ.

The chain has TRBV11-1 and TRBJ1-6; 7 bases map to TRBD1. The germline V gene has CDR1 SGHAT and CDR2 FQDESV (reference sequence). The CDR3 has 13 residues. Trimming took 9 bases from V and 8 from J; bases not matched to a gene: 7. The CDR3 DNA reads TGTGCCAGTCGACCAGGGGGGGATTCACCCCTCCACTTT. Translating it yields CASRPGGDSPLHF.

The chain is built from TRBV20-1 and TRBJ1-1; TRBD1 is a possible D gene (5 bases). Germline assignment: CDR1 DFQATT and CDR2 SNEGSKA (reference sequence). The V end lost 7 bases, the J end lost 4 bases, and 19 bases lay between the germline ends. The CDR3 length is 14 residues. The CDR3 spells CSVHTYYGATEAFF. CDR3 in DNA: TGCAGTGTCCACACCTATTATGGGGCCACTGAAGCTTTCTTT.

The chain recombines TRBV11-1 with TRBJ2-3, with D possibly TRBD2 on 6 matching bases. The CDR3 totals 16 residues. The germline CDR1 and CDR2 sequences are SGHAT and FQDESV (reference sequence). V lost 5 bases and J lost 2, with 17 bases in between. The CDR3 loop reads CASSPMAGGYTDTQYF. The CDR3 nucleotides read TGTGCCAGCAGCCCGATGGCCGGAGGGTACACAGATACGCAGTATTTT.

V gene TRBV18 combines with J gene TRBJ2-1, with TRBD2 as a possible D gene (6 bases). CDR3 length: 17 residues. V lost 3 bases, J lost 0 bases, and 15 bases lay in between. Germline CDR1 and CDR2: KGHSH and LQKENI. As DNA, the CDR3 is TGTGCCAGCTCACCGATTCCGGGACTTAGCTCCTACAATGAGCAGTTCTTC. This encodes CASSPIPGLSSYNEQFF.

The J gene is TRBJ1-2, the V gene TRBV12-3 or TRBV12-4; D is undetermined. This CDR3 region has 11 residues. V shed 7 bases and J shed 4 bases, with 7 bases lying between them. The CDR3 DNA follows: TGTGCCAGCAAACTGGGCTATGGCTACACCTTC. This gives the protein CASKLGYGYTF.